This TCR beta chain was sequenced during a study of OX40 agonist ivuxolimab in advanced cancers. Across the study: Hepatocellular carcinoma, melanoma, renal cell or head and neck cancer was diagnosed in the dose-escalation patients. Findings of the study overall: More expanded clones were found, on average, in CD8+ than in CD4+ T cells.

Produced via immunoSEQ multiplex PCR; TCRdb's table is partial and in-frame only. Of 70,000 to 75,000 clones listed, just over 85% were seen once; the top ten hold approximately 2.6%. Trimming removed 3 bases from V and 7 bases from J; junction bases left unmatched: 10. The CDR3 spans 15 residues. The germline CDR1 and CDR2 sequences are KGHSH and LQKENI. As to this clone: The antigen is unknown.

This TCR derives from an adult with an advanced solid tumor such as melanoma, head and neck, liver or kidney cancer. Source: CD4+ or CD8+ T cells sorted from blood, taken in a trial of the OX40 agonist ivuxolimab. The V and J genes are TRBV18 and TRBJ2-7; TRBD2 matches at 9 bases. The CDR3 reads CASSPEAGGRVEQYF. The CDR3 coding sequence is TGTGCCAGCTCACCCGAGGCGGGAGGGCGGGTTGAGCAGTACTTC. The variable domain in full, completed from reference TRBV18 and TRBJ2-7, reads NAGVMQNPRHLVRRRGQEARLRCSPMKGHSHVYWYRQLPEEGLKFMVYLQKENIIDESGMPKERFSAEFPKEGPSILRIQQVVRGDSAAYFCASSPEAGGRVEQYFGPGTRLTVT.